The 6 T cell receptor beta chains reported below all come from one sample, sequenced in a study of blood T cell repertoires in COVID-19. Clones were sequenced by immunoSEQ multiplex PCR, and TCRdb holds only the in-frame ones, with some missing. This table holds about 160,000 clones, about 93% found once. Material: peripheral blood. The receptors stem from a woman between 45 and 65 years old with acute or convalescent COVID-19.

In this sample, this clone turned up once. The chain uses TRBV15 and TRBJ1-2; TRBD1 aligns across 7 bases. The CDR3 is 15 amino acids. Looked up from germline, CDR1 is LNHNV and CDR2 is YYDKDF (reference sequence). The V gene end was trimmed by 4 bases and the J gene end by 4 bases; junction bases not matched to a gene: 9. The CDR3 bases are TGTGCCACCAGCACCACCACTACAGGGGCCTATGGCTACACCTTC. It is translated as CATSTTTTGAYGYTF.

This clone appeared a few times. The chain uses TRBV24-1 and TRBJ1-1; possible D gene TRBD1, 5 bases. The CDR3 loop spans 15 amino acids. The germline gives CDR1 KGHDR, CDR2 SFDVKD. Between the trimmed V and J ends, which lost 0 bases and 6 bases, there was a span of 13 bases. CDR3: CATSDLRTIRAEAFF. CDR3 nucleotides: TGTGCCACCAGTGATTTGAGGACAATACGCGCTGAAGCTTTCTTT.

This sequence joins TRBV2 and TRBJ2-3; TRBD1 matches 9 bases. V dropped 0 bases and J dropped 2; count of bases not matched to a gene: 6. Germline V lookup: CDR1 SNHLY, CDR2 FYNNEI. The CDR3 contains 17 residues. The CDR3 spells CASSEAGTGSYTDTQYF. CDR3 nucleotides: TGTGCCAGCAGTGAAGCCGGGACAGGGTCCTACACAGATACGCAGTATTTT.

The chain has TRBV27 and TRBJ1-5; tentative D call: TRBD1 (5 bases). Germline V CDR1 and CDR2: MNHEY, SMNVEV (reference sequence). The CDR3 is 16 amino acids. V lost 5 bases and J lost 6, with 20 bases in between. The CDR3 is CASSPSFGQIFQPQHF. In DNA, the CDR3 is TGTGCCAGCAGTCCTTCCTTCGGACAAATTTTTCAGCCCCAGCATTTT.

This clone showed up just once. The rearrangement joins TRBV11-2 to TRBJ1-5; possible D gene TRBD1, 6 bases. The ends were cut back, 5 bases at V and 4 bases at J, with 9 bases in the middle. This CDR3 has 13 residues. CDR1 SGHAT and CDR2 FQNNGV come from the germline V gene. This CDR3 reads CASSKDSNQPQHF. The CDR3 DNA reads TGTGCCAGCAGCAAGGACAGTAATCAGCCCCAGCATTTT. The variable domain in full, completed from reference TRBV11-2 and TRBJ1-5, reads EAGVAQSPRYKIIEKRQSVAFWCNPISGHATLYWYQQILGQGPKLLIQFQNNGVVDDSQLPKDRFSAERLKGVDSTLKIQPAKLEDSAVYLCASSKDSNQPQHFGDGTRLSIL.

J is TRBJ1-2 and V is TRBV29-1; unclear D gene. This CDR3 is 12 amino acids long. CDR1 SQVTM and CDR2 ANQGSEA come from the germline V gene. The V end lost 4 bases, the J end lost 5 bases, and 11 bases lay between the germline ends. CDR3 amino acids: CSVASMSYGYTF. The CDR3, as DNA: TGCAGCGTTGCTTCGATGAGTTATGGCTACACCTTC.